The 18 T cell receptor beta chains in this list originate from one sample, sequenced in a study of T cell responses to AZD1222 COVID-19 vaccine. Data came from immunoSEQ multiplex PCR; TCRdb stores just in-frame clones and leaves some out. The data show 100,000 to 150,000 clones, 70% to 90% seen once. The specimen was peripheral blood, collected 28 days after the second dose of the MenACWY control vaccine. All receptors come from an adult who received the MenACWY meningococcal vaccine as a control.

This chain connects TRBV7-9 to TRBJ2-1; possibly TRBD2 for D (6 bases). CDR1 and CDR2 from the germline V gene are SEHNR and FQNEAQ (reference sequence). This CDR3 region has 16 residues. Trimming removed 6 bases from V and 2 bases from J, with 17 bases in between. CDR3 bases: TGTGCCAGCAGTCAAAGGAGGGAGCCAGCCTACAATGAGCAGTTCTTC. It is translated as CASSQRREPAYNEQFF.

The V call is TRBV14, the J call TRBJ2-7, with D possibly matching TRBD2 (5 bases). Germline CDR1 SGHDN, CDR2 FVKESK. This CDR3 comprises 14 residues. Trimming pared 4 bases from V and 5 bases from J, leaving 15 bases between. CDR3 sequence reads: CASSLRGPLNEQYF. In DNA form, the CDR3 reads TGTGCCAGCAGCCTTCGGGGTCCCCTCAACGAGCAGTACTTC.

The chain combines TRBV4-2 with TRBJ2-3, with 12 positions matching TRBD2. V lost 1 base, J lost 3 bases, and 17 bases stayed unmatched. The CDR3 loop spans 21 amino acids. Per germline, CDR1 LGHNA and CDR2 YNFKEQ. The CDR3 DNA is TGTGCCAGCAGCCAAGTTAGAGTGGAGACTAGCGGGAGATTAACGACAGATACGCAGTATTTT. It encodes CASSQVRVETSGRLTTDTQYF.

The chain joins TRBV4-1 to TRBJ1-6; D unresolved. Per the germline V gene, CDR1 is MGHRA and CDR2 is YSYEKL. The CDR3 length is 13 residues. V was shortened by 4 bases and J by 8 bases, with 9 bases between the two germline ends. CDR3 sequence reads: CASSPADYSPLHF. CDR3 in DNA: TGCGCCAGCAGCCCTGCGGATTATTCACCCCTCCACTTT.

The J gene is TRBJ2-1, the V gene TRBV6-5; D possibly corresponds to TRBD2 (6 bases). Per germline, CDR1 MNHEY and CDR2 SVGAGI. Trimming removed 7 bases from V and 6 bases from J, with 19 bases in between. The CDR3 is 15 residues long. The CDR3 DNA sequence: TGTGCCAGCACCCGTGGAGGGAGGCTTAGCAATGAGCAGTTCTTC. This sequence encodes CASTRGGRLSNEQFF.

The chain is built from TRBV3-1 (or the pseudogene TRBV3-2) and TRBJ2-3; 7 bases line up with TRBD1. The CDR3 is 15 amino acids. The trim removed 2 bases at V and 5 bases at J, leaving 7 bases unmatched. The germline V gene encodes CDR1 LGHDT and CDR2 YNNKEL (reference sequence). The CDR3 coding sequence is TGTGCCAGCAGCCAATTTAGGGGGCCGGAAGATACGCAGTATTTT. Its translation: CASSQFRGPEDTQYF.

The rearrangement links TRBV4-2 to TRBJ2-4, with 12 bases identical to TRBD2. Looked up from germline, CDR1 is LGHNA and CDR2 is YNFKEQ. Germline trimming cut 0 bases from V and 0 bases from J; bases unmatched to any gene: 9. The CDR3 sequence is 20 residues long. CDR3 sequence: CASSQEPLAGGNIAKNIQYF. DNA of the CDR3: TGTGCCAGCAGCCAAGAACCCCTAGCGGGGGGGAATATAGCCAAAAACATTCAGTACTTC.

V is TRBV7-3 and J is TRBJ2-7; D perhaps matches TRBD2 (5 bases). CDR1 is SGHTA, CDR2 FQGTGA, per germline. The CDR3 sequence is 13 residues long. The V end lost 4 bases, the J end lost 0 bases, and 7 bases lay between the germline ends. The CDR3 here is CASSSGDSYEQYF. The CDR3 DNA follows: TGTGCCAGCAGCTCCGGGGACTCCTACGAGCAGTACTTC. Filled out from reference TRBV7-3 and TRBJ2-7, the complete variable domain reads GAGVSQTPSNKVTEKGKYVELRCDPISGHTALYWYRQSLGQGPEFLIYFQGTGAADDSGLPNDRFFAVRPEGSVSTLKIQRTERGDSAVYLCASSSGDSYEQYFGPGTRLTVT.

The V and J genes are TRBV19 and TRBJ1-3, with unresolved D. This CDR3 comprises 14 residues. V shed 6 bases and J shed 0 bases, with 9 bases lying between them. Germline CDR1 LNHDA, CDR2 SQIVND (reference sequence). The CDR3 loop is CASSATDSGNTIYF. As DNA, the CDR3 is TGTGCCAGTAGCGCCACGGACTCTGGAAACACCATATATTTT.

The chain has TRBV28 and TRBJ1-4; 7 nucleotides match TRBD1. V shed 3 bases, J shed 10 bases, and the junction held 8 bases outside the gene matches. The CDR3 is 14 residues long. CDR1 and CDR2 from the germline V gene are MDHEN and SYDVKM. The CDR3 here is CASSFPQTGRKLFF. The CDR3 nucleotides read TGTGCCAGCAGTTTTCCCCAGACAGGGCGAAAACTGTTTTTT.

The chain has TRBV2 and TRBJ1-2; D gene ambiguous. From germline, CDR1 is SNHLY and CDR2 FYNNEI. This CDR3 comprises 14 residues. V shed 6 bases and J shed 4 bases, with 15 bases lying between them. CDR3 in DNA: TGTGCCAGCAGGCAAAGGACCCTTACCTATGGCTACACCTTC. This gives the protein CASRQRTLTYGYTF.

The chain employs TRBV27 and TRBJ1-6; a possible D gene is TRBD1 (5 bases). This CDR3 has 16 residues. V lost 3 bases and J 7 bases, leaving 16 bases between the germline ends. CDR1 and CDR2 from the germline V gene are MNHEY and SMNVEV (reference sequence). The CDR3 DNA is TGTGCCAGCAGTTTTCTACAGAGGGGCTGGAATTCACCCCTCCACTTT. This encodes CASSFLQRGWNSPLHF.

The chain uses TRBV5-1 and TRBJ2-1; D gene uncertain. V shed 7 bases and J shed 6 bases, with 20 bases lying between them. The germline V gene encodes CDR1 SGHRS and CDR2 YFSETQ. CDR3 length: 15 residues. For the CDR3, the DNA is TGCGCCAGCTCCCCTACAGCCAGGCCGTCCAATGAGCAGTTCTTC. Its translation: CASSPTARPSNEQFF. The entire variable domain, with the rest obtained from reference TRBV5-1 and TRBJ2-1, is as follows: KAGVTQTPRYLIKTRGQQVTLSCSPISGHRSVSWYQQTPGQGLQFLFEYFSETQRNKGNFPGRFSGRQFSNSRSEMNVSTLELGDSALYLCASSPTARPSNEQFFGPGTRLTVL.

CDR3 nucleotides: TGCAGCGATACCACCCGTGGCTACACCTTC. Amino acid sequence: CSDTTRGYTF. The chain combines TRBV29-1 with TRBJ1-2; D gene uncertain. CDR1 is SQVTM, CDR2 ANQGSEA, per germline. Trimming stripped 7 bases from V and 7 bases from J, with 10 bases between. The CDR3 contains 10 residues. The variable domain in full, completed from reference TRBV29-1 and TRBJ1-2, reads SAVISQKPSRDICQRGTSLTIQCQVDSQVTMMFWYRQQPGQSLTLIATANQGSEATYESGFVIDKFPISRPNLTFSTLTVSNMSPEDSSIYLCSDTTRGYTFGSGTRLTVV.

This chain uses TRBV10-3 with TRBJ2-3; 8 bases are shared with TRBD2. The CDR3 contains 16 residues. The J segment lost 2 bases and the V segment lost 4 bases, leaving 8 bases of the junction unmatched. Germline CDR1 reads ENHRY; CDR2 reads SYGVKD. Here the CDR3 DNA reads TGTGCCATCAGTGTTGGGAGCGGGAGTGTCACAGATACGCAGTATTTT. Its translation: CAISVGSGSVTDTQYF.

V and J are TRBV9 and TRBJ1-1, with 8 bases fitting TRBD1. Germline-derived CDR1 and CDR2 are SGDLS and YYNGEE. The length of the CDR3 is 16 residues. The ends lost 3 bases at V and 0 bases at J; junction bases unmatched: 7. The CDR3 loop reads CASSARTGLMNTEAFF. The CDR3 DNA reads TGTGCCAGCAGCGCCCGGACAGGGCTCATGAACACTGAAGCTTTCTTT.

The CDR3 DNA is TGTGCCAGCACTGCAGAAGGGGGCCCTTCCAGTTCACCCCTCCACTTT. Translated: CASTAEGGPSSSPLHF. The chain is built from TRBV6-6 and TRBJ1-6; TRBD1 matches at 7 bases. CDR1 and CDR2 (germline): MNHNY, SVGAGI (reference sequence). V trimming: 7 bases; J trimming: 9 bases; junction bases outside the gene matches: 15. The CDR3 has 16 residues.

The chain employs TRBV5-4 and TRBJ1-2; D gene unclear. Germline CDR1 and CDR2: SGHNT and YYREEE (reference sequence). The CDR3 loop spans 13 amino acids. Trimming removed 0 bases at V and 5 bases at J, with 8 bases between. In DNA form, the CDR3 reads TGTGCCAGCAGCTTGGTGGCAGAGTATGGCTACACCTTC. Translation: CASSLVAEYGYTF.